Listed here are 20 T cell receptor beta chains from one sample, sequenced in a study of T cell responses to AZD1222 COVID-19 vaccine. Libraries were prepared by immunoSEQ multiplex PCR; TCRdb keeps only in-frame clonotypes and omits some of them. Altogether roughly 13,000 clones are present, more than 80% being singletons, with the ten largest covering 39%. The sequencing used peripheral blood, collected 28 days after the second AZD1222 dose. Receptor source: an adult who received the AZD1222 COVID-19 vaccine.

This clone showed up just once. This chain connects TRBV15 to TRBJ2-5; D is possibly TRBD2 (6 bases). The length of the CDR3 is 15 residues. Germline-derived CDR1 and CDR2 are LNHNV and YYDKDF (reference sequence). Trimming pared 1 base from V and 5 bases from J, leaving 14 bases between. The CDR3 here is CATSRVLAGGETQYF. DNA for the CDR3: TGTGCCACCAGCAGAGTTTTGGCCGGGGGTGAGACCCAGTACTTC.

The gene calls are TRBV3-1 (or the pseudogene TRBV3-2) and TRBJ1-6; possible D gene TRBD1, 6 bases. Germline V CDR1 and CDR2: LGHDT, YNNKEL (reference sequence). V was shortened by 0 bases and J by 9 bases, with 12 bases between the two germline ends. The CDR3 has 15 amino acids. The CDR3 sequence is CASSQDLGALSPLHF. The CDR3 region has the DNA TGTGCCAGCAGCCAAGATCTGGGGGCCCTTTCACCCCTCCACTTT.

J is TRBJ2-3 and V is TRBV9; D gene ambiguous. V was cut by 0 bases and J by 2 bases, with 4 bases left in between. There are 13 residues in the CDR3. Germline V gene sequence: CDR1 SGDLS, CDR2 YYNGEE. CDR3 in amino acids: CASSVAITDTQYF. CDR3 sequence (DNA): TGTGCCAGCAGCGTAGCTATCACAGATACGCAGTATTTT. The full variable domain, with the rest looked up from reference TRBV9 and TRBJ2-3, is DSGVTQTPKHLITATGQRVTLRCSPRSGDLSVYWYQQSLDQGLQFLIQYYNGEERAKGNILERFSAQQFPDLHSELNLSSLELGDSALYFCASSVAITDTQYFGPGTRLTVL.

V is TRBV7-9 and J is TRBJ1-3; TRBD1 might be the D (6 bases). CDR3 length: 15 residues. Trimming cost V 5 bases and J 1 base, with 12 bases left between them. Germline V gives CDR1 SEHNR, CDR2 FQNEAQ (reference sequence). The CDR3 region is CASSQQGGSGNTIYF. The CDR3 DNA is TGTGCCAGCAGCCAACAGGGTGGTTCTGGAAACACCATATATTTT.

The chain joins TRBV11-2 to TRBJ1-1; D gene unclear. Germline CDR1 SGHAT, CDR2 FQNNGV. V gave up 0 bases and J gave up 3 bases, with 8 bases separating them. The CDR3 covers 14 residues. CDR3 loop: CASSLERPYTEAFF. The CDR3 bases are TGTGCCAGCAGCTTAGAGCGCCCGTACACTGAAGCTTTCTTT.

The rearrangement joins TRBV10-3 to TRBJ2-6; possible D gene TRBD1, 6 bases. V gave up 5 bases and J gave up 0 bases, with 14 bases separating them. This CDR3 is 17 amino acids long. The germline V gene encodes CDR1 ENHRY and CDR2 SYGVKD. In DNA form, the CDR3 reads TGTGCCATCAGTATGTTGGGCAGGGGCTCTGGGGCCAACGTCCTGACTTTC. As protein: CAISMLGRGSGANVLTF.

This sequence joins TRBV12-3 or TRBV12-4 and TRBJ2-7; D is unresolved. V shed 6 bases and J shed 0 bases, with 9 bases lying between them. The CDR3 loop spans 13 amino acids. The CDR3 DNA reads as TGTGCCAGCAGGACTGAAAGCTCCTACGAGCAGTACTTC. Protein product: CASRTESSYEQYF.

The V and J genes are TRBV5-4 and TRBJ1-3; a weak D match, TRBD1 (5 bases). The length of the CDR3 is 15 residues. CDR1 and CDR2 (germline): SGHNT, YYREEE (reference sequence). Trimming removed 0 bases at V and 4 bases at J, with 11 bases between. CDR3 sequence: CASSLDQGLGNTIYF. The DNA for the CDR3 is TGTGCCAGCAGCTTGGATCAGGGTCTAGGAAACACCATATATTTT.

The genes are TRBV23-1 and TRBJ2-3; TRBD1 matches 8 bases. TRBV23-1 is classed as an ORF, of uncertain function. J lost 0 bases, V lost 10 bases, and 15 bases had no gene match. The CDR3 sequence is 17 residues long. CDR3 nucleotide sequence: TGCGCCACTCCGACTAACGACAGGGGATTGAGCACAGATACGCAGTATTTT. This encodes CATPTNDRGLSTDTQYF.

The CDR3 region is CSASSSGGVGTDTQYF. As DNA, the CDR3 is TGCAGTGCTAGTTCTAGCGGGGGAGTGGGCACAGATACGCAGTATTTT. The chain has TRBV20-1 and TRBJ2-3; TRBD2 aligns across 10 bases. Trimming took 3 bases from V and 1 from J; bases not matched to a gene: 7. Germline V gene sequence: CDR1 DFQATT, CDR2 SNEGSKA (reference sequence). The CDR3 extends over 16 amino acids.

The V call is TRBV10-3, the J call TRBJ1-1, with D unclear. CDR3 size: 16 residues. Trimming cost V 3 bases and J 2 bases, with 16 bases left between them. Germline CDR1 ENHRY, CDR2 SYGVKD. DNA for the CDR3: TGTGCCATCAGTGACGTTCGTGTCAGGACTAACACTGAAGCTTTCTTT. Translation: CAISDVRVRTNTEAFF.

The CDR3, as DNA: TGTGCCAGCAGCTCGGACGTATGGCCCTCCTACGAGCAGTACTTC. This codes for CASSSDVWPSYEQYF. The chain employs TRBV5-5 and TRBJ2-7; unclear D gene. The CDR3 length is 15 residues. Germline loops: CDR1 SGHKS, CDR2 YYEKEE (reference sequence). The ends were cut back, 3 bases at V and 0 bases at J, with 13 bases in the middle.

The chain carries TRBV6-5 and TRBJ1-1; unclear D gene. CDR1 MNHEY and CDR2 SVGAGI come from the germline V gene. V was clipped by 5 bases and J by 3 bases, with 10 bases between them. The CDR3 consists of 13 residues. Here the CDR3 DNA reads TGTGCCAGCAGTCGGGCGTGGGACACTGAAGCTTTCTTT. It specifies CASSRAWDTEAFF.

The rearrangement joins TRBV13 to TRBJ1-4; D remains unclear. The CDR3 runs to 14 residues. The germline gives CDR1 PRHDT, CDR2 FYEKMQ (reference sequence). Deletions cut 3 bases from V and 8 bases from J, with 13 bases between. CDR3 residues: CASSLTPGREKLFF. The DNA for the CDR3 is TGTGCCAGCAGCTTGACACCCGGAAGAGAAAAACTGTTTTTT.

The chain employs TRBV28 and TRBJ1-1, with 8 bases lining up with TRBD1. The CDR3 consists of 13 residues. Germline CDR1 and CDR2: MDHEN and SYDVKM. V gave up 5 bases and J gave up 5 bases; unmatched junction bases: 4. The CDR3 reads CASSPGQGTEAFF. The CDR3 region has the DNA TGTGCCAGCAGTCCCGGACAGGGAACTGAAGCTTTCTTT. The variable domain in full, completed from reference TRBV28 and TRBJ1-1, reads DVKVTQSSRYLVKRTGEKVFLECVQDMDHENMFWYRQDPGLGLRLIYFSYDVKMKEKGDIPEGYSVSREKKERFSLILESASTNQTSMYLCASSPGQGTEAFFGQGTRLTVV.

CDR3 loop: CAISESPGNYGYTF. CDR3 nucleotide sequence: TGTGCCATCAGTGAGTCCCCGGGTAACTATGGCTACACCTTC. The chain recombines TRBV10-3 with TRBJ1-2; D ambiguous. Trimming removed 0 bases at V and 1 base at J, with 6 bases between. This CDR3 comprises 14 residues. Germline CDR1 is ENHRY and CDR2 is SYGVKD.

The J gene is TRBJ1-1, the V gene TRBV30; D perhaps matches TRBD1 (6 bases). Germline V gives CDR1 GTSNPN, CDR2 SVGIG (reference sequence). This CDR3 is built from 14 residues. Trimming removed 2 bases at V and 4 bases at J, with 14 bases between. The CDR3 is CAWSQGGWGTEAFF. CDR3 sequence (DNA): TGTGCCTGGAGTCAAGGGGGATGGGGCACTGAAGCTTTCTTT.

The chain has TRBV7-9 and TRBJ2-1, with TRBD2 identical over 7 bases. Germline values: CDR1 SEHNR, CDR2 FQNEAQ (reference sequence). After removal of 1 base from V and 6 bases from J, the junction contained 12 bases not matched to a gene. The CDR3 has 17 amino acids. The DNA for the CDR3 is TGTGCCAGCAGCTTAGTGGGCGTGGACGGGGGGTTCAATGAGCAGTTCTTC. Protein product: CASSLVGVDGGFNEQFF.

V gene TRBV6-5 combines with J gene TRBJ1-3; no definite D call. Trimming cost V 5 bases and J 0 bases, with 11 bases left between them. The CDR3 contains 15 residues. Per germline, CDR1 MNHEY and CDR2 SVGAGI. CDR3 sequence reads: CASSPQSLSGNTIYF. The CDR3 region has the DNA TGTGCCAGCAGTCCCCAAAGCCTCTCTGGAAACACCATATATTTT.

The J gene is TRBJ2-3, the V gene TRBV7-8, with unresolved D. Germline values: CDR1 SGHVS, CDR2 FQNEAQ. V lost 9 bases and J 2 bases, leaving 12 bases between the germline ends. The CDR3 is 13 amino acids. CDR3 sequence reads: CASSYGDTDTQYF. DNA for the CDR3: TGTGCCAGTAGTTACGGAGACACAGATACGCAGTATTTT.